These T cell receptor beta chains were read from a single sample in a study of shared clonotypes between healthy human individuals. Assay: immunoSEQ multiplex PCR; the TCRdb copy retains only in-frame clones and omits some. There are approximately 1,500,000 clones in the sample; 95% to 99% occur only once, and 0.4% to 0.55% lies in the top ten. The sequencing input was naive CD4+ T cells sorted from blood. The receptor set was obtained from a man between 25 and 39 years old in good health. Each CDR3 is given with its conserved first and last residue. A D gene is named only where the DNA matches it firmly. Clone sizes are given selectively: once, few, many, or a class where the clone is expanded.

v_call: TRBV2
d_call: -
clone_size: -
j_call: TRBJ1-1
cdr3_aa: CASSPTGSLNTEAFF
cdr3_nt: TGTGCCAGCAGTCCCACAGGGTCCCTGAACACTGAAGCTTTCTTT

v_call: TRBV29-1
d_call: TRBD2
clone_size: -
j_call: TRBJ2-3
cdr3_aa: CSVASSSGSSTDTQYF
cdr3_nt: TGCAGCGTTGCATCTTCCAGCGGGAGTAGTACAGATACGCAGTATTTT

v_call: TRBV6-6
d_call: -
clone_size: once
j_call: TRBJ1-4
cdr3_aa: CASSYPGENEKLFF
cdr3_nt: TGTGCCAGCAGTTACCCAGGGGAGAATGAAAAACTGTTTTTT

v_call: TRBV9
d_call: TRBD2
clone_size: -
j_call: TRBJ2-1
cdr3_aa: CASSTAGLAGGNEQFF
cdr3_nt: TGTGCCAGCAGCACCGCGGGACTAGCGGGAGGGAATGAGCAGTTCTTC

v_call: TRBV25-1
d_call: -
clone_size: -
j_call: TRBJ2-7
cdr3_aa: CASSSLRDQSYEQYF
cdr3_nt: TGTGCCAGCAGTTCTCTCCGGGACCAATCCTACGAGCAGTACTTC

v_call: TRBV18
d_call: TRBD2
clone_size: -
j_call: TRBJ2-2
cdr3_aa: CASSPGLEVTGELFF
cdr3_nt: TGTGCCAGCTCACCGGGACTAGAGGTTACCGGGGAGCTGTTTTTT

v_call: TRBV11-2
d_call: -
clone_size: once
j_call: TRBJ2-1
cdr3_aa: CASSWTALFSYNEQFF
cdr3_nt: TGTGCCAGCAGCTGGACAGCACTTTTCTCCTACAATGAGCAGTTCTTC

v_call: TRBV28
d_call: -
clone_size: once
j_call: TRBJ2-7
cdr3_aa: CASSLIIPTVPYEQYF
cdr3_nt: TGTGCCAGCAGTTTGATTATCCCGACAGTTCCCTACGAGCAGTACTTC

v_call: TRBV28
d_call: TRBD1
clone_size: -
j_call: TRBJ1-2
cdr3_aa: CASSLPTGGRSGYTF
cdr3_nt: TGTGCCAGCAGTTTACCTACAGGGGGAAGGAGTGGCTACACCTTC

v_call: TRBV7-9
d_call: -
clone_size: -
j_call: TRBJ2-3
cdr3_aa: CASSLAGADTQYF
cdr3_nt: TGTGCCAGCAGCTTAGCAGGTGCAGATACGCAGTATTTT

v_call: TRBV18
d_call: -
clone_size: -
j_call: TRBJ2-7
cdr3_aa: CASSPSDEQYF
cdr3_nt: TGTGCCAGCTCACCCTCCGACGAGCAGTACTTC

v_call: TRBV5-4
d_call: TRBD1
clone_size: -
j_call: TRBJ2-7
cdr3_aa: CASSLGQGSNEQYF
cdr3_nt: TGTGCCAGCAGCTTGGGACAGGGTAGCAACGAGCAGTACTTC

v_call: TRBV10-3
d_call: TRBD1
clone_size: -
j_call: TRBJ1-5
cdr3_aa: CASKGTGDQPQHF
cdr3_nt: TGTGCCAGCAAGGGGACAGGGGATCAGCCCCAGCATTTT

v_call: TRBV27
d_call: -
clone_size: -
j_call: TRBJ2-6
cdr3_aa: CASSLQEANVLTF
cdr3_nt: TGTGCCAGCAGTCTCCAGGAGGCCAACGTCCTGACTTTC

v_call: TRBV28
d_call: TRBD1
clone_size: -
j_call: TRBJ1-3
cdr3_aa: CASSARTGALLSGNTIYF
cdr3_nt: TGTGCCAGCAGTGCCAGGACAGGGGCGCTCCTCTCTGGAAACACCATATATTTT

v_call: TRBV29-1
d_call: -
clone_size: -
j_call: TRBJ2-1
cdr3_aa: CSAKSGFGDEQFF
cdr3_nt: TGCAGCGCCAAATCCGGCTTTGGGGACGAGCAGTTCTTC

v_call: TRBV7-9
d_call: -
clone_size: -
j_call: TRBJ1-1
cdr3_aa: CASSFTVNGNTEAFF
cdr3_nt: TGTGCCAGCAGCTTTACGGTGAACGGGAACACTGAAGCTTTCTTT

v_call: TRBV2
d_call: -
clone_size: -
j_call: TRBJ1-1
cdr3_aa: CASSIVGVGTEAFF
cdr3_nt: TGTGCCAGCAGTATCGTAGGGGTAGGTACTGAAGCTTTCTTT

v_call: TRBV6-6
d_call: TRBD1
clone_size: -
j_call: TRBJ2-7
cdr3_aa: CASSPRGTATYEQYF
cdr3_nt: TGTGCCAGCAGTCCGAGGGGGACAGCTACATACGAGCAGTACTTC

v_call: TRBV19
d_call: -
clone_size: once
j_call: TRBJ2-3
cdr3_aa: CASSFADTQYF
cdr3_nt: TGTGCCAGTAGCTTTGCAGATACGCAGTATTTT

v_call: TRBV18
d_call: -
clone_size: -
j_call: TRBJ2-3
cdr3_aa: CASSPNHGTSTDTQYF
cdr3_nt: TGTGCCAGCTCACCAAATCACGGGACTAGCACAGATACGCAGTATTTT

v_call: TRBV7-9
d_call: TRBD1
clone_size: -
j_call: TRBJ2-7
cdr3_aa: CASSAGQANSYEQYF
cdr3_nt: TGTGCCAGCAGCGCGGGACAGGCAAACTCCTACGAGCAGTACTTC

v_call: TRBV27
d_call: TRBD2
clone_size: -
j_call: TRBJ2-7
cdr3_aa: CASSLSAGHSYEQYF
cdr3_nt: TGTGCCAGCAGTTTGTCAGCGGGGCACTCCTACGAGCAGTACTTC

v_call: TRBV28
d_call: -
clone_size: -
j_call: TRBJ1-2
cdr3_aa: CASSSSWEGGYTF
cdr3_nt: TGTGCCAGCAGCAGCTCTTGGGAGGGCGGCTACACCTTC

v_call: TRBV19
d_call: TRBD2
clone_size: -
j_call: TRBJ2-3
cdr3_aa: CATRRTSGRRGTDTQYF
cdr3_nt: TGTGCCACCAGGAGGACTAGCGGGAGGAGGGGCACAGATACGCAGTATTTT

v_call: TRBV15
d_call: -
clone_size: -
j_call: TRBJ1-5
cdr3_aa: CATSRDVRRGPQHF
cdr3_nt: TGTGCCACCAGCAGAGATGTTAGGAGGGGGCCCCAGCATTTT

v_call: TRBV6-5
d_call: TRBD1
clone_size: -
j_call: TRBJ1-2
cdr3_aa: CASRDRGTNYGYTF
cdr3_nt: TGTGCCAGCAGGGACAGGGGAACTAACTATGGCTACACCTTC

v_call: TRBV7-2
d_call: -
clone_size: -
j_call: TRBJ2-5
cdr3_aa: CASSLGSGETQYF
cdr3_nt: TGTGCCAGCAGCTTGGGTAGTGGGGAGACCCAGTACTTC

v_call: TRBV5-1
d_call: -
clone_size: -
j_call: TRBJ1-5
cdr3_aa: CASSFSGGNQPQHF
cdr3_nt: TGCGCCAGCAGCTTTTCGGGGGGCAATCAGCCCCAGCATTTT

v_call: TRBV7-6
d_call: -
clone_size: -
j_call: TRBJ2-7
cdr3_aa: CASSLVPDSYEQYF
cdr3_nt: TGTGCCAGCAGCTTAGTTCCAGACTCCTACGAGCAGTACTTC

v_call: TRBV18
d_call: -
clone_size: -
j_call: TRBJ2-1
cdr3_aa: CASSPLTATYNEQFF
cdr3_nt: TGTGCCAGCTCACCTTTGACAGCCACCTACAATGAGCAGTTCTTC

v_call: TRBV9
d_call: -
clone_size: -
j_call: TRBJ2-6
cdr3_aa: CASSPTGANVLTF
cdr3_nt: TGTGCCAGCAGCCCCACTGGGGCCAACGTCCTGACTTTC

v_call: TRBV4-1
d_call: TRBD1
clone_size: -
j_call: TRBJ1-5
cdr3_aa: CASSHSDRGNQPQHF
cdr3_nt: TGCGCCAGCAGCCATTCCGACAGGGGCAATCAGCCCCAGCATTTT

v_call: TRBV27
d_call: -
clone_size: -
j_call: TRBJ2-3
cdr3_aa: CASSFLFLGGTDTQYF
cdr3_nt: TGTGCCAGCAGTTTTCTTTTTTTGGGTGGCACAGATACGCAGTATTTT

v_call: TRBV15
d_call: TRBD2
clone_size: -
j_call: TRBJ2-5
cdr3_aa: CATSREPASGAPGETQYF
cdr3_nt: TGTGCCACCAGCAGAGAACCGGCTAGCGGGGCTCCGGGGGAGACCCAGTACTTC

v_call: TRBV7-6
d_call: TRBD2
clone_size: -
j_call: TRBJ2-1
cdr3_aa: CASSLTLAGLNEQFF
cdr3_nt: TGTGCCAGCAGCTTAACACTAGCGGGCCTCAATGAGCAGTTCTTC

v_call: TRBV5-1
d_call: TRBD2
clone_size: -
j_call: TRBJ2-5
cdr3_aa: CASSPGLAEETQYF
cdr3_nt: TGCGCCAGCAGCCCGGGACTAGCGGAAGAGACCCAGTACTTC

v_call: TRBV4-2
d_call: TRBD2
clone_size: -
j_call: TRBJ2-7
cdr3_aa: CASSQDLAGAPYEQYF
cdr3_nt: TGTGCCAGCAGCCAAGATCTAGCGGGAGCACCCTACGAGCAGTACTTC

v_call: TRBV7-2
d_call: TRBD2
clone_size: -
j_call: TRBJ2-7
cdr3_aa: CASSFAGTSTYF
cdr3_nt: TGTGCCAGCAGCTTCGCCGGGACTAGCACGTACTTC

v_call: TRBV13
d_call: -
clone_size: -
j_call: TRBJ2-1
cdr3_aa: CASRDTSRYEQFF
cdr3_nt: TGTGCCAGCAGAGACACTAGTCGGTATGAGCAGTTCTTC

v_call: TRBV5-5
d_call: TRBD1
clone_size: -
j_call: TRBJ2-1
cdr3_aa: CASSLEGQGAYNEQFF
cdr3_nt: TGTGCCAGCAGCTTGGAGGGACAGGGGGCCTACAATGAGCAGTTCTTC

v_call: TRBV27
d_call: TRBD2
clone_size: -
j_call: TRBJ2-2
cdr3_aa: CASSPAGGTGELFF
cdr3_nt: TGTGCCAGCAGTCCAGCGGGGGGCACCGGGGAGCTGTTTTTT

v_call: TRBV7-9
d_call: -
clone_size: -
j_call: TRBJ2-1
cdr3_aa: CASSQELGQFF
cdr3_nt: TGTGCCAGCAGCCAAGAACTTGGGCAGTTCTTC

v_call: TRBV28
d_call: TRBD1
clone_size: -
j_call: TRBJ2-5
cdr3_aa: CASSLRTGRISQYF
cdr3_nt: TGTGCCAGCAGCCTCCGGACAGGGAGAATTTCCCAGTACTTC

v_call: TRBV18
d_call: TRBD1
clone_size: once
j_call: TRBJ1-4
cdr3_aa: CASSPQRTGLEKLFF
cdr3_nt: TGTGCCAGCTCACCACAAAGGACAGGGTTAGAAAAACTGTTTTTT

v_call: TRBV5-1
d_call: -
clone_size: -
j_call: TRBJ1-2
cdr3_aa: CASSPYKSGDYGYTF
cdr3_nt: TGCGCCAGCAGCCCATACAAAAGCGGGGATTATGGCTACACCTTC

v_call: TRBV28
d_call: -
clone_size: -
j_call: TRBJ1-5
cdr3_aa: CAGGWPQHF
cdr3_nt: TGTGCAGGGGGGTGGCCCCAGCATTTT

v_call: TRBV9
d_call: -
clone_size: -
j_call: TRBJ1-2
cdr3_aa: CASSVFPLNYGYTF
cdr3_nt: TGTGCCAGCAGCGTATTTCCCCTTAACTATGGCTACACCTTC

v_call: TRBV9
d_call: TRBD2
clone_size: once
j_call: TRBJ2-2
cdr3_aa: CASSVALADTGELFF
cdr3_nt: TGTGCCAGCAGCGTAGCACTAGCGGACACCGGGGAGCTGTTTTTT

v_call: TRBV2
d_call: TRBD2
clone_size: -
j_call: TRBJ2-7
cdr3_aa: CASIISGSGYEQYF
cdr3_nt: TGTGCCAGCATTATAAGCGGGAGTGGTTACGAGCAGTACTTC

v_call: TRBV28
d_call: -
clone_size: -
j_call: TRBJ2-5
cdr3_aa: CASSYVLETQYF
cdr3_nt: TGTGCCAGCAGTTATGTATTAGAGACCCAGTACTTC

v_call: TRBV27
d_call: -
clone_size: -
j_call: TRBJ1-2
cdr3_aa: CASSPQTGRYGYTF
cdr3_nt: TGTGCCAGCAGCCCTCAGACAGGCCGCTATGGCTACACCTTC

v_call: TRBV19
d_call: -
clone_size: -
j_call: TRBJ2-7
cdr3_aa: CASSKRRGYEQYF
cdr3_nt: TGTGCCAGTAGTAAGAGGCGAGGCTACGAGCAGTACTTC

v_call: TRBV7-9
d_call: -
clone_size: -
j_call: TRBJ2-5
cdr3_aa: CASSYDSSQETQYF
cdr3_nt: TGTGCCAGCAGCTACGACAGTTCCCAAGAGACCCAGTACTTC

v_call: TRBV30
d_call: -
clone_size: -
j_call: TRBJ1-3
cdr3_aa: CAWGAGNTIYF
cdr3_nt: TGTGCCTGGGGGGCTGGAAACACCATATATTTT